This passage covers 20 T cell receptor beta chains from one sample sequenced in a study of a mutant IDH1 vaccine in newly diagnosed glioma (dated by TCRdb to the early 2020s). The time point label, read with the paper, signifies: week 35, safety follow-up. Every vaccine dose consisted of 300 ug of a 20-mer mutant IDH1 peptide in Montanide, administered subcutaneously together with topical imiquimod. The antigens these receptors bind are not known. Libraries were built with the immunoSEQ multiplex PCR assay. Not all clones reach the TCRdb copy of this immuneACCESS table, which keeps in-frame sequences only. Checked studies attribute under half of the gap to unresolved V genes and leave the rest unexplained. This sample lists 29,000 or so clones; about three quarters were detected once. Jointly, the top ten make up approximately 7.5% of the sample. Sequenced here: PBMCs, sampled from a glioma patient whose treatment included an IDH1 peptide vaccine. The source of these receptors is a man aged 45-60 years with glioma.

The rearrangement joins TRBV19 to TRBJ1-6; D is uncertain. Germline CDR1 is LNHDA and CDR2 is SQIVND (reference sequence). The CDR3 is 14 residues long. Trimming pared 7 bases from V and 7 bases from J, leaving 14 bases between. CDR3 DNA: TGTGCCAGTACCTCGAAGACCTCGAATTCACCCCTCCACTTT. Its protein product is CASTSKTSNSPLHF.

The chain recombines TRBV7-3 with TRBJ2-1; D is possibly TRBD1 or TRBD2 (5 bases each). CDR1 and CDR2 (germline): SGHTA, FQGTGA. The length of the CDR3 is 13 residues. V was pared by 5 bases and J by 9 bases, with 14 bases between. The CDR3 coding sequence is TGTGCCAGCAGCCGGGACCCGTCTGGTGAGCAGTTCTTC. This encodes CASSRDPSGEQFF.

The chain couples TRBV2 to TRBJ1-5; D gene ambiguous. The CDR3 contains 13 residues. Trimming took 3 bases from V and 5 from J, leaving 8 bases between them. Germline CDR1 is SNHLY and CDR2 is FYNNEI. The CDR3 DNA is TGTGCCAGCAGTGAGAACAGCTATCAGCCCCAGCATTTT. Protein product: CASSENSYQPQHF.

This sequence joins TRBV6-1 and TRBJ2-7, with D tentatively TRBD1 (5 bases). This CDR3 is 13 amino acids long. Germline V gives CDR1 MNHNS, CDR2 SASEGT. V was clipped by 3 bases and J by 8 bases, with 14 bases between them. CDR3 region: CASSEGLQEKQYF. The CDR3 DNA is TGTGCCAGCAGTGAGGGGCTTCAGGAAAAGCAGTACTTC.

V and J are TRBV29-1 and TRBJ1-2; perhaps TRBD1 as D (5 bases). The CDR3 extends over 12 amino acids. V was cut by 6 bases and J by 10 bases, with 18 bases left in between. Looked up from germline, CDR1 is SQVTM and CDR2 is ANQGSEA. The CDR3 sequence is CSVRVGGNDYTF. The CDR3 DNA is TGCAGCGTCCGCGTGGGGGGTAACGACTACACCTTC.

The chain uses TRBV5-1 and TRBJ2-7; weak D call: TRBD2 (6 bases). V shed 3 bases and J shed 3 bases, with 16 bases lying between them. The germline gives CDR1 SGHRS, CDR2 YFSETQ. The length of the CDR3 is 15 residues. The CDR3 DNA reads as TGCGCCAGCAGCTCCCGGGACTTGGGAATCTACGAGCAGTACTTC. Protein sequence: CASSSRDLGIYEQYF.

The chain employs TRBV30 and TRBJ2-4; TRBD1 is a possible D gene (7 bases). CDR1 and CDR2 (germline): GTSNPN, SVGIG (reference sequence). The ends were cut back, 6 bases at V and 6 bases at J, with 12 bases in the middle. The CDR3 sequence is 12 residues long. In DNA, the CDR3 is TGTGCCTGCAGGGGGGTTGGAAACATTCAGTACTTC. The encoded protein is CACRGVGNIQYF.

The chain joins TRBV25-1 to TRBJ2-7, with 9 bases identical to TRBD1. The CDR3 spans 15 residues. J was trimmed by 3 bases and V by 4 bases; bases with no gene match: 7. Germline CDR1 is MGHDK and CDR2 is SYGVNS. As DNA, the CDR3 is TGTGCCAGCAGTGCCCAGGACAGGGGTGGCTACGAGCAGTACTTC. Residues: CASSAQDRGGYEQYF.

Sample share makes this clone medium-sized. The gene calls are TRBV5-4 and TRBJ1-2; 8 bases match TRBD1. The CDR3 covers 14 residues. The V gene end was trimmed by 4 bases and the J gene end by 8 bases; junction bases not matched to a gene: 10. Germline loops: CDR1 SGHNT, CDR2 YYREEE (reference sequence). CDR3 DNA: TGTGCCAGCAGCCCCGGACAGGGCGCTTGGGGCTACACCTTC. Translating it yields CASSPGQGAWGYTF.

The V gene is TRBV15, the J gene TRBJ2-7; D possibly corresponds to TRBD2 (6 bases). The CDR3 extends over 12 amino acids. Trimming took 1 base from V and 6 from J, leaving 7 bases between them. Looked up from germline, CDR1 is LNHNV and CDR2 is YYDKDF (reference sequence). The CDR3 DNA reads TGTGCCACCAGCAGAGCGGAGGGCGAGCAGTACTTC. Translation gives CATSRAEGEQYF.

This sequence joins TRBV30 and TRBJ1-2; D might be TRBD1 (5 bases). Germline V gene lookup returns CDR1 GTSNPN and CDR2 SVGIG (reference sequence). The CDR3 runs 12 residues. V was pared by 3 bases and J by 5 bases, with 10 bases between. The DNA of the CDR3 is TGTGCCTGGAGGGGGGTGGAGTATGGCTACACCTTC. It yields the protein CAWRGVEYGYTF.

This chain uses TRBV5-1 with TRBJ2-7, with TRBD1 identical over 10 bases. Germline values: CDR1 SGHRS, CDR2 YFSETQ. The CDR3 sequence is 16 residues long. The junction had 9 bases not matched to a gene; V was cut back by 2 bases and J by 4 bases. CDR3 sequence reads: CASSFPPGTGAYEQYF. The CDR3 DNA is TGCGCCAGCAGCTTTCCACCCGGGACAGGGGCGTACGAGCAGTACTTC.

This chain connects TRBV7-2 to TRBJ1-2; D not certain. V was cut by 2 bases and J by 2 bases, with 6 bases left in between. CDR3 length equals 13 residues. The germline CDR1 and CDR2 sequences are SGHTA and FQGNSA. CDR3 DNA: TGTGCCAGCAGCTTATACCAGAACTATGGCTACACCTTC. Translation gives CASSLYQNYGYTF.

The chain combines TRBV9 with TRBJ2-5; 7 bases match TRBD1. Germline V gene data show CDR1 as SGDLS and CDR2 as YYNGEE. The CDR3 spans 15 residues. V dropped 0 bases and J dropped 2; count of bases not matched to a gene: 4. This CDR3 reads CASSVARGPQETQYF. CDR3 DNA: TGTGCCAGCAGCGTAGCAAGGGGGCCTCAAGAGACCCAGTACTTC. The full variable domain, with the rest looked up from reference TRBV9 and TRBJ2-5, is DSGVTQTPKHLITATGQRVTLRCSPRSGDLSVYWYQQSLDQGLQFLIQYYNGEERAKGNILERFSAQQFPDLHSELNLSSLELGDSALYFCASSVARGPQETQYFGPGTRLLVL.

This chain links TRBV19 with TRBJ2-5; D remains unclear. The CDR3 spans 15 residues. CDR1 and CDR2 from the germline V gene are LNHDA and SQIVND (reference sequence). V was cut by 4 bases and J by 5 bases, with 17 bases left in between. Here the CDR3 reads CASSRVADSGETQYF. In nucleotides, the CDR3 is TGTGCCAGTAGTAGGGTGGCAGATTCCGGGGAGACCCAGTACTTC.

The CDR3 is CASSPGQVQETQYF. DNA for the CDR3: TGTGCCAGTAGTCCTGGACAGGTTCAAGAGACCCAGTACTTC. The chain recombines TRBV19 with TRBJ2-5; 7 nucleotides align to TRBD1. Per germline, CDR1 LNHDA and CDR2 SQIVND (reference sequence). CDR3 length: 14 amino acids. The trim removed 5 bases at V and 2 bases at J, leaving 5 bases unmatched.

The V gene is TRBV6-6, the J gene TRBJ2-1, with 8 bases identical to TRBD2. In germline, CDR1 is MNHNY, CDR2 SVGAGI (reference sequence). The V gene end was trimmed by 4 bases and the J gene end by 3 bases; junction bases not matched to a gene: 8. The CDR3 has 16 residues. Here the CDR3 DNA reads TGTGCCAGCAGTTCTCCGGGACTAGGAAACTACAATGAGCAGTTCTTC. Translated: CASSSPGLGNYNEQFF.

The chain links TRBV18 to TRBJ2-2, with TRBD2 matching 10 bases. V was pared by 5 bases and J by 3 bases, with 0 bases of the junction left unmatched. CDR3 length equals 14 residues. The germline V gene encodes CDR1 KGHSH and CDR2 LQKENI. The CDR3 DNA follows: TGTGCCAGCTCAGGGACTAGCGACACCGGGGAGCTGTTTTTT. This codes for CASSGTSDTGELFF.

CDR3 protein: CASSVGGQGTSGTEAFF. The CDR3 DNA sequence: TGTGCCAGCAGCGTAGGGGGACAGGGGACGAGTGGCACTGAAGCTTTCTTT. This chain connects TRBV9 to TRBJ1-1; 10 bases map to TRBD1. The CDR3 runs 17 residues. V shed 0 bases, J shed 4 bases, and the junction held 9 bases outside the gene matches. Per germline, CDR1 SGDLS and CDR2 YYNGEE.

A remark on this clone: The germline gene is not matched at one end of the junction; a read error may be the cause. This chain joins TRBV6-6 and TRBJ1-6; D is unclear. The CDR3 consists of 13 residues. The germline CDR1 and CDR2 sequences are MNHNY and SVGAGI (reference sequence). The DNA of the CDR3 is TGTGCCAGCAGTTACGGACTTTCGGGTTTCGGCGACTTT. As protein: CASSYGLSGFGDF.